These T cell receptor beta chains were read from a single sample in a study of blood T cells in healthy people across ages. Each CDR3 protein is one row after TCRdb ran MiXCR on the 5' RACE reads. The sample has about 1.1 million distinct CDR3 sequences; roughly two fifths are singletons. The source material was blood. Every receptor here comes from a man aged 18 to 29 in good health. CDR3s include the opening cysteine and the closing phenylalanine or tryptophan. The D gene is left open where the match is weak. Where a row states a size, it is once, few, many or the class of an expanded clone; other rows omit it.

TGCGCCAGCAGCTTGAACCAAGAGGGCTCCTATGGCTACACCTTC	CASSLNQEGSYGYTF	-	TRBJ1-2	TRBV5-1	15	-
TGCAGTGGCAGGGCACCTCTAGGGACTGAAGCTTTCTTT	CSGRAPLGTEAFF	-	TRBJ1-1	TRBV20-1	13	-
TGCGCCAGCAGCTTGAAGAGCGGGGAGACCCAGTACTTC	CASSLKSGETQYF	few	TRBJ2-5	TRBV5-1	13	-
TGTGCCAGCAGTTTATTGGAACCCTATAATTCACCCCTCCACTTT	CASSLLEPYNSPLHF	-	TRBJ1-6	TRBV28	15	-
TGTGCCAGCATCCAAGGAGAGGGTAGGGTTCCGTATGGCTACACCTTC	CASIQGEGRVPYGYTF	-	TRBJ1-2	TRBV7-9	16	-
TGTGCCAGCAGGGGACAGGACTATAATTCACCCCTCCACTTT	CASRGQDYNSPLHF	-	TRBJ1-6	TRBV6-1	14	TRBD1
TGTGCCAGTAGTATAGTGTCCAGTATGGGACGTGGCTACACCTTC	CASSIVSSMGRGYTF	-	TRBJ1-2	TRBV19	15	-
TGTGCCAGCGATTTACCGCGGGGAAACAATGAGCAGTTCTTC	CASDLPRGNNEQFF	-	TRBJ2-1	TRBV6-2/TRBV6-3	14	-
TGTGCCACCAGTCAGTCGGACACTGAAGCTTTCTTT	CATSQSDTEAFF	-	TRBJ1-1	TRBV24-1	12	-
TGTGCCGGCAGCGTCGACCCCGACGATGAGCAGTTCTTC	CAGSVDPDDEQFF	few	TRBJ2-1	TRBV9	13	-
TGCAGTGCAGGGGGAGGGGAAGCCTACGAGCAGTACTTC	CSAGGGEAYEQYF	-	TRBJ2-7	TRBV20-1	13	-
TGTGCCAGCAGTGTCCCTCCCGTCAATGAGCAGTTCTTC	CASSVPPVNEQFF	-	TRBJ2-1	TRBV2	13	-
TGTGCCAGCAGCCAACCTCTACCTCTAGCGGGGGGCTACAATGAGCAGTTCTTC	CASSQPLPLAGGYNEQFF	-	TRBJ2-1	TRBV4-2	18	TRBD2
TGTGCCAGCAGCCCCACCCCGGGGGGCCGCACAGATACGCAGTATTTT	CASSPTPGGRTDTQYF	-	TRBJ2-3	TRBV11-2	16	-
TGTGCCAGCTCACCAGGCTTTACGGGATCCTACGAGCAGTACTTC	CASSPGFTGSYEQYF	-	TRBJ2-7	TRBV18	15	-
TGCAGTGCTAGAGCTTTGGTAGCGGGGGGTGGGGATGAGCAGTTCTTC	CSARALVAGGGDEQFF	few	TRBJ2-1	TRBV20-1	16	TRBD2
TGTGCCAGCAGTTATCTAGATATCGCAGATACGCAGTATTTT	CASSYLDIADTQYF	-	TRBJ2-3	TRBV6-6	14	-
TGCAGCGCGACAGGGTCTAACTATGGCTACACCTTC	CSATGSNYGYTF	few	TRBJ1-2	TRBV29-1	12	TRBD1
TGTGCCAGCAGTTTTTTAGCCGGTACGCAGTATTTT	CASSFLAGTQYF	-	TRBJ2-3	TRBV12-3/TRBV12-4	12	-
TGTGCCAGCAGTTCAACCGGGAGACCCAAAGAGACCCAGTACTTC	CASSSTGRPKETQYF	-	TRBJ2-5	TRBV6-2/TRBV6-3	15	-
TGTGCCAGCAGCACCTCCCTGAGGATCTCTGGGGCCAACGTCCTGACTTTC	CASSTSLRISGANVLTF	-	TRBJ2-6	TRBV25-1	17	-
TGTGCCAGCACGGAGACACCCCCTAGCACAGATACGCAGTATTTT	CASTETPPSTDTQYF	-	TRBJ2-3	TRBV6-6	15	-
TGCGCCAGCAGTTTCGGGAGTACCGGTATGAACACTGAAGCTTTCTTT	CASSFGSTGMNTEAFF	-	TRBJ1-1	TRBV5-1	16	-
TGTGCCAGCAGTTTCGCGACCAATGAAAAACTGTTTTTT	CASSFATNEKLFF	few	TRBJ1-4	TRBV12-3/TRBV12-4	13	-
TGTGCCAGCAGCTTTGGGGGGTCCTTCTACAATGAGCAGTACTTC	CASSFGGSFYNEQYF	-	TRBJ2-7	TRBV7-2	15	-
TGCAGTGCTAGATGGGGAACAGGGCCCAATCAGCCCCAGCATTTT	CSARWGTGPNQPQHF	-	TRBJ1-5	TRBV20-1	15	-
TGTGCCAGCAGTTGGGACAGGGTCAATGAAAAACTGTTTTTT	CASSWDRVNEKLFF	few	TRBJ1-4	TRBV28	14	TRBD1
TGTGCCAGCAGCTTAGGCCCGGCAGGGTGGGGCACAGATACGCAGTATTTT	CASSLGPAGWGTDTQYF	few	TRBJ2-3	TRBV7-3	17	-
TGTACCAGTAGTATGGTCGGTCCCACAGATACGCAGTATTTT	CTSSMVGPTDTQYF	-	TRBJ2-3	TRBV19	14	-
TGTGCCAGCAGCCGACAGGAGGCTAACTATGGCTACACCTTC	CASSRQEANYGYTF	-	TRBJ1-2	TRBV3-1	14	-
TGTGCCAGCAGCCAAGCCGTGCGCAACAATGAGCAGTTCTTC	CASSQAVRNNEQFF	once	TRBJ2-1	TRBV3-1	14	-
TGTGCCAGCATTAAGGGTTCACCCCTCCACTTT	CASIKGSPLHF	-	TRBJ1-6	TRBV25-1	11	-